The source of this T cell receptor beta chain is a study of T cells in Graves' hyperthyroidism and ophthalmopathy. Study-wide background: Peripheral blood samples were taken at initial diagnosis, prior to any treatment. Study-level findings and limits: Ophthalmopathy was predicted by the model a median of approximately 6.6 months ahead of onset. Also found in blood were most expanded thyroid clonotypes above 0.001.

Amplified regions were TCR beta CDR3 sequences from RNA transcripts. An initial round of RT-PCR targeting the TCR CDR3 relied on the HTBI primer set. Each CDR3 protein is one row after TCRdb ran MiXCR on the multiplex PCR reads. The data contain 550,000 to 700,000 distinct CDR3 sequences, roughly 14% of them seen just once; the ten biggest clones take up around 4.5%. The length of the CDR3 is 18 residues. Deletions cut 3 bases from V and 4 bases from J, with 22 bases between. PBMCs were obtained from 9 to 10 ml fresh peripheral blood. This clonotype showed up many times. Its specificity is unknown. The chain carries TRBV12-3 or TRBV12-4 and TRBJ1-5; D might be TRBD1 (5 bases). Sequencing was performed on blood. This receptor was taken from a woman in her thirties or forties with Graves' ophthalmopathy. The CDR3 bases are TGTGCCAGCAGTTTTGAGGGGATCCCCGGGACTCCAAATCAGCCCCAGCATTTT. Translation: CASSFEGIPGTPNQPQHF.